This is a list of T cell receptor beta chains from one sample in a study of Ad26.COV2.S vaccination and SARS-CoV-2 variants. The table came from immunoSEQ multiplex PCR; TCRdb's copy has only in-frame clones and leaves some out. Of about 400,000 clones listed, about 91% are singletons. The sample in question was peripheral blood, obtained in a trial of Ad26.COV2.S vaccine versus placebo. Receptors were obtained from a person between 18 and 60 years old who received the Ad26.COV2.S COVID-19 vaccine or a placebo. The CDR3 runs from the conserved cysteine through the conserved F or W. The order of the fields is J gene, clone size, V gene, D gene, CDR3 DNA, CDR3 protein. D genes are given only for firm matches. For some rows the clone size is stated as once, few or many, or as a class when expanded; others skip it.

TRBJ1-6,few,TRBV6-5,.,TGTGCCAGCAGTTACGCCGGGGGGGCACCCCTCCACTTT,CASSYAGGAPLHF
TRBJ1-1,.,TRBV6-5,.,TGTGCCAGTTCACGGGAGGTGAACACTGAAGCTTTCTTT,CASSREVNTEAFF
TRBJ2-1,once,TRBV30,.,TGTGCCTGGAGTATGGCTAGCGCAGGGGGTGAGCAGTTCTTC,CAWSMASAGGEQFF
TRBJ2-1,.,TRBV30,.,TGTGCCTGGAAGGCAACGTGGGATGAGCAGTTCTTC,CAWKATWDEQFF
TRBJ2-6,.,TRBV15,.,TGTGCCACTTCAAAATCCGACAGCGTCTCTGGGGCCAACGTCCTGACTTTC,CATSKSDSVSGANVLTF
TRBJ1-2,.,TRBV28,TRBD1,TGTGCCAGCAGTTTCGGGGACAGGGGCGTTCGTCCGAACACCTTC,CASSFGDRGVRPNTF
TRBJ2-3,.,TRBV7-3,.,TGTGCCAGCAGCCCACAAGGGGTTTACACAGATACGCAGTATTTT,CASSPQGVYTDTQYF
TRBJ2-2,.,TRBV10-3,TRBD2,TGTGCCATCAGTGAGTCCGGGGAGCGGGGGGCGAACACCGGGGAGCTGTTTTTT,CAISESGERGANTGELFF
TRBJ2-5,.,TRBV5-6,.,TGTGCCAGCAGCTTGAGGCGACAAGAGACCCAGTACTTC,CASSLRRQETQYF
TRBJ2-2,.,TRBV3-1/TRBV3-2,.,TGTGCCAGCAGCCAAGATCCCCGGCCGACCCCCGGGGAGCTGTTTTTT,CASSQDPRPTPGELFF
TRBJ1-4,.,TRBV7-9,.,TGTGCCAGCATCAAGTGGGGGCCCAACCACGAAAAACTGTTTTTT,CASIKWGPNHEKLFF
TRBJ2-1,.,TRBV11-2,TRBD2,TGTGCCAGCAGCCCCGGACTAGCGGGAAGGGATGAGCAGTTCTTC,CASSPGLAGRDEQFF
TRBJ1-1,.,TRBV30,.,TGTGCCTGGAGTGTACCAGGGAGTACTGAAGCTTTCTTT,CAWSVPGSTEAFF
TRBJ1-2,.,TRBV6-5,.,TGTGCCAGCAGCAGGGCTGGTTCCTATGGCTACACCTTC,CASSRAGSYGYTF
TRBJ2-3,.,TRBV13,TRBD2,TGTGCCAGCAGCGGCGGACTAGGTGGCACAGATACGCAGTATTTT,CASSGGLGGTDTQYF
TRBJ2-3,.,TRBV3-1/TRBV3-2,TRBD1,TGTGCCAGCAGCCAACTGGGACAGACTAAGCGGAATACGCAGTATTTT,CASSQLGQTKRNTQYF
TRBJ2-7,.,TRBV30,.,TGTGCCTGGAGTTCTTTGACAGTAAGCGAGCAGTACTTC,CAWSSLTVSEQYF
TRBJ1-3,.,TRBV30,.,TGTGCGTCGGGGGGGTCGAGCTCTGGAAACACCATATATTTT,CASGGSSSGNTIYF
TRBJ1-3,.,TRBV5-1,TRBD1,TGCGCCAGCAGCTTGGGGGGGACAGGGCTACTGAGCTCTGGAAACACCATATATTTT,CASSLGGTGLLSSGNTIYF
TRBJ2-6,.,TRBV2,.,TGTGCCAGCAGTCGAAAGGGCTCTGGGGCCAACGTCCTGACTTTC,CASSRKGSGANVLTF
TRBJ2-1,once,TRBV18,TRBD2,TGTGCCAGCTCACCAGGGGACTACGTGTCCTACAATGAGCAGTTCTTC,CASSPGDYVSYNEQFF
TRBJ2-7,.,TRBV5-1,.,TGCGCCAGCAGCTTGGAACACCGACCCCTCGAGCAGTACTTC,CASSLEHRPLEQYF
TRBJ1-6,.,TRBV2,TRBD1,TGTGCCAGCAGTGAAACGGGACAGAATTCACCCCTCCACTTT,CASSETGQNSPLHF
TRBJ1-1,.,TRBV6-5,.,TGTGCCAGCAGTAGTCAGGTTGGGGACACTGAAGCTTTCTTT,CASSSQVGDTEAFF
TRBJ2-7,.,TRBV27,TRBD1,TGTGCCAGCAGATTTATAGGACAGGGGGCTAGCGGTCGGGGCCCCTACGAGCAGTACTTC,CASRFIGQGASGRGPYEQYF
TRBJ2-3,.,TRBV6-5,TRBD2,TGTGCCAGCACCGGGAGGGCAGATACGCAGTATTTT,CASTGRADTQYF
TRBJ2-2,few,TRBV11-1,TRBD1,TGTGCCAGCAGCTTACAGGGGGCGAACACCGGGGAGCTGTTTTTT,CASSLQGANTGELFF
TRBJ2-2,once,TRBV24-1,.,TGTGCCACCAGTGATTTGGCCAGAAACACCGGGGAGCTGTTTTTT,CATSDLARNTGELFF
TRBJ2-1,.,TRBV15,TRBD1,TGTGCCACCAGCAGTAGGACAGGGGGACAAATTATACTGAATGAGCAGTTCTTC,CATSSRTGGQIILNEQFF